The next 9 T cell receptor beta chains were all read from a single sample in a study of blood T cells in healthy people across ages. Using a J-beta primer mix together with a sample-barcoded 5' primer, a second PCR was run for roughly 6 to 12 cycles. MiXCR, applied by TCRdb to the 5' RACE reads, yields one record per CDR3 protein. The sample holds 850,000 to 950,000 distinct CDR3 sequences, more than 25% seen once. Sequencing was done on a sample of blood. Receptor source: a woman at least 80 years old in good health.

The count of this clonotype is one. One end of the junction fails to match germline, which may point to a read error. The chain couples TRBV7-9 to TRBJ1-2; no reliable D call. CDR3 length equals 14 residues. Germline CDR1 SEHNR, CDR2 FQNEAQ (reference sequence). The CDR3, as DNA: TGTTCCAGCAGCCCGGAGAGGACTAACTATGGCTACACCTTC. Translated: CSSSPERTNYGYTF. Full variable domain (missing parts from reference TRBV7-9 and TRBJ1-2): DTGVSQNPRHKITKRGQNVTFRCDPISEHNRLYWYRQTLGQGPEFLTYFQNEAQLEKSRLLSDRFSAERPKGSFSTLEIQRTEQGDSAMYLCSSSPERTNYGYTFGSGTRLTVV.

The rearrangement joins TRBV20-1 to TRBJ2-3, with 9 bases that match TRBD2. V trimming: 6 bases; J trimming: 0 bases; junction bases outside the gene matches: 13. The CDR3 spans 17 residues. From germline, CDR1 is DFQATT and CDR2 SNEGSKA (reference sequence). CDR3 DNA: TGCAGTGCCATCGGGGCGGGGGGGAGTTCTAGCACAGATACGCAGTATTTT. It translates to CSAIGAGGSSSTDTQYF.

The chain couples TRBV18 to TRBJ2-6; no clear D. Germline lookup yields CDR1 KGHSH and CDR2 LQKENI. The CDR3 sequence is 15 residues long. V lost 0 bases and J lost 0, with 3 bases in between. The CDR3 here is CASSPPISGANVLTF. The DNA of the CDR3 is TGTGCCAGCTCACCACCAATCTCTGGGGCCAACGTCCTGACTTTC.

This chain connects TRBV30 to TRBJ1-2; D remains unclear. The CDR3 runs to 12 residues. V was pared by 4 bases and J by 1 base, with 7 bases between. Germline CDR1 is GTSNPN and CDR2 is SVGIG (reference sequence). CDR3 nucleotides: TGTGCCTGGACGGACCTTAACTATGGCTACACCTTC. The encoded protein is CAWTDLNYGYTF. Full variable domain (missing parts from reference TRBV30 and TRBJ1-2): SQTIHQWPATLVQPVGSPLSLECTVEGTSNPNLYWYRQAAGRGLQLLFYSVGIGQISSEVPQNLSASRPQDRQFILSSKKLLLSDSGFYLCAWTDLNYGYTFGSGTRLTVV.

The chain employs TRBV7-2 and TRBJ2-5; D is undetermined. The end of the DNA fits TRBJ2-7 better, so the J call may be wrong. Germline assignment: CDR1 SGHTA and CDR2 FQGNSA. The CDR3 is 16 residues long. The DNA for the CDR3 is TGTGCCAGCAGTCTCAGTCCCGGCCAGTATAGTCTCGAGCAGTACTTC. Translation: CASSLSPGQYSLEQYF.

This clonotype was counted at least ten times. The chain joins TRBV6-2 or TRBV6-3 to TRBJ2-7; 7 bases line up with TRBD1. The V gene end was trimmed by 8 bases and the J gene end by 3 bases; junction bases not matched to a gene: 7. This CDR3 contains 13 residues. CDR1 and CDR2 from the germline V gene are MNHEY and SVGEGT. The chain's CDR3 is CASSRDSLYEQYF. The CDR3 nucleotides are TGTGCCAGCTCCCGGGACAGCCTCTACGAGCAGTACTTC.

This clonotype was counted only a few times. The chain couples TRBV27 to TRBJ1-4; weak D call: TRBD1 (6 bases). CDR1 and CDR2 (germline): MNHEY, SMNVEV (reference sequence). The CDR3 totals 16 residues. Trimming removed 7 bases from V and 3 bases from J, with 18 bases in between. The CDR3 protein is CASTKGGGTANEKLFF. Written as DNA, the CDR3 is TGTGCCAGCACCAAAGGGGGGGGAACGGCTAATGAAAAACTGTTTTTT.

J is TRBJ1-2 and V is TRBV19; tentative D call: TRBD1 (6 bases). From germline, CDR1 is LNHDA and CDR2 SQIVND (reference sequence). The CDR3 sequence is 17 residues long. The germline V and J ends were trimmed by 5 bases and 6 bases, with 25 bases remaining between them. The CDR3 here is CASSGFGGIHRADGYTF. The CDR3 bases are TGTGCCAGTAGTGGGTTCGGAGGGATTCACAGGGCTGATGGCTACACCTTC.

V gene TRBV7-9 combines with J gene TRBJ2-5; D gene uncertain. The J call may be faulty, since TRBJ2-7 better matches the DNA end. The CDR3 spans 14 residues. Germline CDR1 is SEHNR and CDR2 is FQNEAQ (reference sequence). The CDR3 bases are TGTGCCAGCAGCTTAGGGACCCAAGGTCGCGAGCAGTACTTC. Encoded protein: CASSLGTQGREQYF.